This T cell receptor (beta chain) emerged from a study of identical twins. Study-level points and caveats: The study based its conclusions on cross-sectional statistical analysis and did not follow the same donors. Abundant beta clonotypes from cord blood had fewer insertions, unlike memory repertoires, which showed none. Partly confounded zero-insertion analyses could result from invariant MAIT and iNKT cells.

At least ten counts were recorded for this clonotype. Its specificity is not known. Template switching added a universal primer site, and cDNA bore unique molecular identifiers. One entry per CDR3 protein results from TCRdb running MiXCR on the 5' RACE reads. The table records 350,000 to 450,000 distinct CDR3 sequences, around 20% of them present only once. The CDR3 is made up of 16 amino acids. The germline gives CDR1 SGHKS, CDR2 YYEKEE (reference sequence). V shed 3 bases and J 5 bases; nucleotides not matched to a gene: 10. This chain joins TRBV5-5 and TRBJ2-5; 10 positions match TRBD1. This clonotype was obtained from a man aged 50 or older in good health. Sequenced sample: naive T cells sorted from blood. The CDR3, as DNA: TGTGCCAGCAGCTCCAGGACAGGGGGAAGGATGGAGACCCAGTACTTC. Translating it yields CASSSRTGGRMETQYF.